This passage covers 8 T cell receptor beta chains from one sample sequenced in a study of beta chain features in type 1 diabetes. Reverse transcribing all isolated RNA meant expressed TCRB transcripts were sequenced. The data were produced by immunoSEQ multiplex PCR, yet TCRdb's version contains in-frame clones alone and is incomplete. Of about half a million clones listed, around 28% are singletons. Sample: naive CD4+ T cells from blood. These receptor sequences come from a man aged 18 to 35 in good health.

The gene calls are TRBV11-2 and TRBJ2-2, with D unclear. This CDR3 region has 14 residues. In germline, CDR1 is SGHAT, CDR2 FQNNGV. Trimming pared 3 bases from V and 5 bases from J, leaving 10 bases between. CDR3 coding DNA: TGTGCCAGCAGCTTTGCAGGAAGTACCGGGGAGCTGTTTTTT. Protein sequence: CASSFAGSTGELFF.

This clone turned up a few times. The chain couples TRBV29-1 to TRBJ2-3, with 8 nucleotides matching TRBD1. Germline loops: CDR1 SQVTM, CDR2 ANQGSEA. This CDR3 contains 14 residues. V trimming: 8 bases; J trimming: 0 bases; junction bases outside the gene matches: 7. CDR3 amino acids: CSFRQGSSTDTQYF. The DNA for the CDR3 is TGCAGCTTCCGACAGGGGTCTAGCACAGATACGCAGTATTTT.

The V gene is TRBV5-1, the J gene TRBJ2-3, with 8 bases fitting TRBD2. This CDR3 has 15 residues. Germline lookup yields CDR1 SGHRS and CDR2 YFSETQ. With V trimmed by 0 bases and J by 3 bases, 3 bases remained unmatched. CDR3 in DNA: TGCGCCAGCAGCTTGGGGGTAGCGGGGACAGATACGCAGTATTTT. Its translation is CASSLGVAGTDTQYF.

The chain employs TRBV9 and TRBJ2-4; weak D call: TRBD1 (6 bases). Germline values: CDR1 SGDLS, CDR2 YYNGEE. The CDR3 has 12 residues. The V and J ends lost 7 bases and 8 bases respectively, with 13 bases between them. CDR3 nucleotides: TGTGCCAGCGCAGGGGATAAGGACATTCAGTACTTC. This translates into CASAGDKDIQYF.

This clone occurred a few times. The gene calls are TRBV15 and TRBJ2-4; 9 nucleotides agree with TRBD2. With 4 bases clipped from V and 11 bases from J, the junction kept 12 bases outside the gene matches. Germline CDR1 LNHNV, CDR2 YYDKDF (reference sequence). The CDR3 is 15 residues long. For the CDR3, the DNA is TGTGCCACCAGCAAAGCACCAGCGGGGGGTACGGTTCAGTACTTC. Protein product: CATSKAPAGGTVQYF.

V gene TRBV25-1 combines with J gene TRBJ2-7, with 10 bases matching TRBD1. J was trimmed by 4 bases and V by 8 bases; bases with no gene match: 5. The CDR3 extends over 13 amino acids. Germline V gene lookup returns CDR1 MGHDK and CDR2 SYGVNS. As DNA, the CDR3 is TGTGCCAGCGGGGGACAGGGGAGATACGAGCAGTACTTC. It specifies CASGGQGRYEQYF.

The gene calls are TRBV28 and TRBJ2-2, with unresolved D. V lost 5 bases and J 1 base, leaving 11 bases between the germline ends. Germline V gives CDR1 MDHEN, CDR2 SYDVKM. This CDR3 spans 15 amino acids. The CDR3 region has the DNA TGTGCCAGCAGTCCTCCCGCGCGGAACACCGGGGAGCTGTTTTTT. Encoded protein: CASSPPARNTGELFF.

The chain is built from TRBV20-1 and TRBJ2-5; D is perhaps TRBD2 (5 bases). Between the trimmed V and J ends, which lost 5 bases and 10 bases, there was a span of 14 bases. CDR1 is DFQATT, CDR2 SNEGSKA, per germline (reference sequence). CDR3 length: 11 amino acids. In nucleotides, the CDR3 is TGCAGTGCTCACCAGGACCGGGGCCAGTACTTC. Its translation: CSAHQDRGQYF.